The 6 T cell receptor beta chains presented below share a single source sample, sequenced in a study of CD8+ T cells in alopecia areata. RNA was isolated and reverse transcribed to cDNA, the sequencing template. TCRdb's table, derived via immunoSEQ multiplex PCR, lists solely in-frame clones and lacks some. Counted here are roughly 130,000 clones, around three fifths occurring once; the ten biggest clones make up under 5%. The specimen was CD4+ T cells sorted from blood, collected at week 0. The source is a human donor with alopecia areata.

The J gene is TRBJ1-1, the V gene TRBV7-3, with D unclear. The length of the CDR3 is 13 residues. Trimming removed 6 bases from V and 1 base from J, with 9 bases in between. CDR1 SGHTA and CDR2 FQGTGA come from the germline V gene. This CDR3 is CASRLQRNTEAFF. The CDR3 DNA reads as TGTGCCAGCAGGTTACAGAGGAACACTGAAGCTTTCTTT.

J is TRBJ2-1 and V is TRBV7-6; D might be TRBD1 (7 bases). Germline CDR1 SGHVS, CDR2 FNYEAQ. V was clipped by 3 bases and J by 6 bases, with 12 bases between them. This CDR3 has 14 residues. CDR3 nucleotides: TGTGCCAGCAGCTTCGGGAGACAGGGCAATGAGCAGTTCTTC. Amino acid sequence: CASSFGRQGNEQFF. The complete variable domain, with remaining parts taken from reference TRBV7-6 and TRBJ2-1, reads GAGVSQSPRYKVTKRGQDVALRCDPISGHVSLYWYRQALGQGPEFLTYFNYEAQQDKSGLPNDRFSAERPEGSISTLTIQRTEQRDSAMYRCASSFGRQGNEQFFGPGTRLTVL.

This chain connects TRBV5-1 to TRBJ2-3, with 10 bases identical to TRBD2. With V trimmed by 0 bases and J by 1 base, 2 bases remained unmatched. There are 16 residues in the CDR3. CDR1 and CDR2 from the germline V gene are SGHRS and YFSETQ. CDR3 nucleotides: TGCGCCAGCAGCTTGGCTCTAGCGGGGGGCACAGATACGCAGTATTTT. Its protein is CASSLALAGGTDTQYF.

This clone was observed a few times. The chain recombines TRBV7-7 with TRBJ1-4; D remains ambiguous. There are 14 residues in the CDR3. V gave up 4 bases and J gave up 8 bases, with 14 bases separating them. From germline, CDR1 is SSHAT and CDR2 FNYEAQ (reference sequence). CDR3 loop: CASSSGLSGEKLFF. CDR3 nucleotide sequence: TGTGCCAGCAGCTCTGGACTGTCGGGCGAAAAACTGTTTTTT.

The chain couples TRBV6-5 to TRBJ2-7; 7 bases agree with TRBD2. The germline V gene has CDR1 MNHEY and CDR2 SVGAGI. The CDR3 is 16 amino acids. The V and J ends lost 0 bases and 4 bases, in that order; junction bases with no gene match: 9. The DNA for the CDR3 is TGTGCCAGCAGTTACTCGCCCGGGCCTAGCGGATACGAGCAGTACTTC. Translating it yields CASSYSPGPSGYEQYF.

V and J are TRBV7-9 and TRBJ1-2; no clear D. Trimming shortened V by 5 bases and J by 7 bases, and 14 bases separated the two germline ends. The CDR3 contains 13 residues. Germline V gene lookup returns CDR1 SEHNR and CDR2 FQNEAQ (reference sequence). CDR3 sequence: CASSRLLEAGYTF. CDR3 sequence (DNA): TGTGCCAGCAGCCGTCTCTTGGAGGCTGGCTACACCTTC.